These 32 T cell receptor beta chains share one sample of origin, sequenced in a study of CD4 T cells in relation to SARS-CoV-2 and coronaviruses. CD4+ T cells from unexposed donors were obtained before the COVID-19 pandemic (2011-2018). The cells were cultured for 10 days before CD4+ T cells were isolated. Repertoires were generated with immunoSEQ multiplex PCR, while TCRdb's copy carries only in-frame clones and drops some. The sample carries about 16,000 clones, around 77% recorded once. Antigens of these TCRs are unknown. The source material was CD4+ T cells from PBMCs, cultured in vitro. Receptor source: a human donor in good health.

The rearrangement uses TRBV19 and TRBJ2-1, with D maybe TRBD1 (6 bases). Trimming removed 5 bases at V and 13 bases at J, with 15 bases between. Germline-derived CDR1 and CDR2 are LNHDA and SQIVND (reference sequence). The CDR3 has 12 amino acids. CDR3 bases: TGTGCCAGTAGTGTCCCTCCGGGACATCAGTTCTTC. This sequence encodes CASSVPPGHQFF.

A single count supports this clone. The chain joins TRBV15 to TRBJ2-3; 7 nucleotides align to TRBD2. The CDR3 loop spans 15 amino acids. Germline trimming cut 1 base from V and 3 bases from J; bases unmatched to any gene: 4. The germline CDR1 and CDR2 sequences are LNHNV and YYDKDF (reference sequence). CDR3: CATSRAAGETDTQYF. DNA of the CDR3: TGTGCCACCAGCAGAGCTGCGGGAGAAACAGATACGCAGTATTTT.

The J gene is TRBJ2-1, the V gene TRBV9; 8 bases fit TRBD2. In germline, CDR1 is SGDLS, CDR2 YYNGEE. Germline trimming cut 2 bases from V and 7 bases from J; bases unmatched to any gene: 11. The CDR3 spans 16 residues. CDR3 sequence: CASSVGGTSSRNEQFF. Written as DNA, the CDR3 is TGTGCCAGCAGCGTGGGAGGGACTAGTTCCCGAAATGAGCAGTTCTTC.

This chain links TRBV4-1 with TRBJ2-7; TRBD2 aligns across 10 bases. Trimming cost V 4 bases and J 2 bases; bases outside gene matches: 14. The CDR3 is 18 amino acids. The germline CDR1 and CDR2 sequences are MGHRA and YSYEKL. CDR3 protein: CASSPQGEEREGTYEQYF. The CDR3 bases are TGCGCCAGCAGCCCCCAGGGGGAGGAGCGGGAGGGCACCTACGAGCAGTACTTC.

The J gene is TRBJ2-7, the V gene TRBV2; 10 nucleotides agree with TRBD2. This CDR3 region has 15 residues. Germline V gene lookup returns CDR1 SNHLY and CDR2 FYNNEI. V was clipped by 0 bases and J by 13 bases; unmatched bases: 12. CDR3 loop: CASSEAGLTSGKVYF. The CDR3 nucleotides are TGTGCCAGCAGTGAAGCTGGACTAACTAGCGGGAAGGTATACTTC.

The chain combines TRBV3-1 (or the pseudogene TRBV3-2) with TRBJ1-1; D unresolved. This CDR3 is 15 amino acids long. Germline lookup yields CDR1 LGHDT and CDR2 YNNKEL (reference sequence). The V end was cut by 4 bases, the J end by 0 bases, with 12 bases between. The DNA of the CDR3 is TGTGCCAGCAGCCCAGGAGCCAACTTGAACACTGAAGCTTTCTTT. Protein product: CASSPGANLNTEAFF.

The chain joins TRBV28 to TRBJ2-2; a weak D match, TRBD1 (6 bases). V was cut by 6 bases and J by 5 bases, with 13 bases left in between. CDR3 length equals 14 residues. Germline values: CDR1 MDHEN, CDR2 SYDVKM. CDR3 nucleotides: TGTGCCAGCAGCCCAGGGGCCCGAACCGGGGAGCTGTTTTTT. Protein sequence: CASSPGARTGELFF.

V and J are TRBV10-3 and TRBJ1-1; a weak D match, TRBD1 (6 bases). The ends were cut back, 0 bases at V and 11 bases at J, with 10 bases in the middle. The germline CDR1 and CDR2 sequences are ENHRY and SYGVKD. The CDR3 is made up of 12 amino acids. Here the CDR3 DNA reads TGTGCCATCAGTGAGTCGAGGACAGCGGCTTTCTTT. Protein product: CAISESRTAAFF.

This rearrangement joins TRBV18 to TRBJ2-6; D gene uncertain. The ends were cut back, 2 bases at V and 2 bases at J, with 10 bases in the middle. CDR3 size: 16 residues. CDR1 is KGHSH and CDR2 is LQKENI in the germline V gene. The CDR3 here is CASSPVPSTGANVLTF. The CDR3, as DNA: TGTGCCAGCTCACCAGTCCCCTCAACTGGGGCCAACGTCCTGACTTTC.

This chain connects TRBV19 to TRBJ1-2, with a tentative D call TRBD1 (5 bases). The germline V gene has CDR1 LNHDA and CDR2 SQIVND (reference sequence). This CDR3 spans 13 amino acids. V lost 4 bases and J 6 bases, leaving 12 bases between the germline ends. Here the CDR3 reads CASSSRDLDGYTF. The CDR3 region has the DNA TGTGCCAGTAGTAGCAGGGACCTAGATGGCTACACCTTC.

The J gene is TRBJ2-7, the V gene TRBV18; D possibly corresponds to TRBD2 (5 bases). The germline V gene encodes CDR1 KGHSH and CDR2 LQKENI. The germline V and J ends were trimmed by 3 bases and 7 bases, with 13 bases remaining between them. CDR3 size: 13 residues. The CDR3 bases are TGTGCCAGCTCACCCACGGGTCGGGGAGAGCAGTACTTC. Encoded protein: CASSPTGRGEQYF. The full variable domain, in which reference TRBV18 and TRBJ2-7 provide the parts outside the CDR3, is NAGVMQNPRHLVRRRGQEARLRCSPMKGHSHVYWYRQLPEEGLKFMVYLQKENIIDESGMPKERFSAEFPKEGPSILRIQQVVRGDSAAYFCASSPTGRGEQYFGPGTRLTVT.

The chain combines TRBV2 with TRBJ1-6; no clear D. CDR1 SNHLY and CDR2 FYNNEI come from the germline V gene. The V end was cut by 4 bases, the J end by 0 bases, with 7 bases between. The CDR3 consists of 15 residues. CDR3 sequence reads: CASSGSNSYNSPLHF. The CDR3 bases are TGTGCCAGCAGTGGTTCGAACTCCTATAATTCACCCCTCCACTTT.

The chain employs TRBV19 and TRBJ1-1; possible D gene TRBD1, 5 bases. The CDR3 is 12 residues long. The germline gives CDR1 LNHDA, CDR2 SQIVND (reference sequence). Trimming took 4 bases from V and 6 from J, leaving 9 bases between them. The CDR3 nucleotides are TGTGCCAGTAGTAGAGACAGATCTGAAGCTTTCTTT. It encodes CASSRDRSEAFF.

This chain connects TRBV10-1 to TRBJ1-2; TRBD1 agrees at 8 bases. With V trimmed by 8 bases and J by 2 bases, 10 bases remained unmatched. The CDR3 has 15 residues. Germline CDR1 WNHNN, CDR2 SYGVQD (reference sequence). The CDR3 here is CASPGQAFWNYGYTF. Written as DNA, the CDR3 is TGCGCCAGCCCGGGACAGGCTTTCTGGAACTATGGCTACACCTTC.

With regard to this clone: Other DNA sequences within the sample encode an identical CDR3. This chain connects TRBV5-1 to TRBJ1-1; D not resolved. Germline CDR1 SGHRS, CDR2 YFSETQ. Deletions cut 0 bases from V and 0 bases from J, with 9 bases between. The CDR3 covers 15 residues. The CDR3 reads CASSLAGSLNTEAFF. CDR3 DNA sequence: TGCGCCAGCAGCTTGGCCGGGAGTTTGAACACTGAAGCTTTCTTT. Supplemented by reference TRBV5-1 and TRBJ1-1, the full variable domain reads KAGVTQTPRYLIKTRGQQVTLSCSPISGHRSVSWYQQTPGQGLQFLFEYFSETQRNKGNFPGRFSGRQFSNSRSEMNVSTLELGDSALYLCASSLAGSLNTEAFFGQGTRLTVV.

The CDR3 DNA sequence: TGTGCCAGCAGCTTTCTTGAAAACTATGGCTACACCTTC. This translates into CASSFLENYGYTF. This sequence joins TRBV7-2 and TRBJ1-2; the D is unclear. This CDR3 spans 13 amino acids. V gave up 3 bases and J gave up 2 bases, with 7 bases separating them. Per the germline V gene, CDR1 is SGHTA and CDR2 is FQGNSA.

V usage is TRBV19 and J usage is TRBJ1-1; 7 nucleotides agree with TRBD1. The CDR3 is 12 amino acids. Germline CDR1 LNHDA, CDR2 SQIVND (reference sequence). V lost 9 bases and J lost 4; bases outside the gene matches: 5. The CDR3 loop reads CASRGQATEAFF. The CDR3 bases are TGTGCCAGCCGCGGACAGGCCACTGAAGCTTTCTTT.

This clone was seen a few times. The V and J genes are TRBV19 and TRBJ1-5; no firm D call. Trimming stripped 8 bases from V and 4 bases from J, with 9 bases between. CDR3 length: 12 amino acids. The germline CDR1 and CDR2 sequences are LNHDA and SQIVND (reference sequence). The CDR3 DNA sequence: TGTGCCAGTCGGGCGGGAAATCAGCCCCAGCATTTT. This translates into CASRAGNQPQHF.

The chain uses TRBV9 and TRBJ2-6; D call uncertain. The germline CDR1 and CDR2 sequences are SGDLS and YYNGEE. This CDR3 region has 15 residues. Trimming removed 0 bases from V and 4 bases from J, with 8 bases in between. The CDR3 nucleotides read TGTGCCAGCAGCGTAGAGGGTCCCGGGGCCAACGTCCTGACTTTC. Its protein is CASSVEGPGANVLTF. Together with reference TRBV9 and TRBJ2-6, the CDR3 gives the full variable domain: DSGVTQTPKHLITATGQRVTLRCSPRSGDLSVYWYQQSLDQGLQFLIQYYNGEERAKGNILERFSAQQFPDLHSELNLSSLELGDSALYFCASSVEGPGANVLTFGAGSRLTVL.

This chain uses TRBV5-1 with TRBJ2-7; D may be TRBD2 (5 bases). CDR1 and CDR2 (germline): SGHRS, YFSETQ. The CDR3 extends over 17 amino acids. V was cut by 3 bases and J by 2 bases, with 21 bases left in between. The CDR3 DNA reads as TGCGCCAGCAGCTCCGGGATCGGGCAGTTCTTAACCTACGAGCAGTACTTC. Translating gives CASSSGIGQFLTYEQYF.

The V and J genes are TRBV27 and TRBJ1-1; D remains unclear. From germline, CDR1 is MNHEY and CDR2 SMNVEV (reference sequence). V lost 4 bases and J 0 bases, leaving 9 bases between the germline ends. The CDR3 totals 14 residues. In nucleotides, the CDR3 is TGTGCCAGCAGTTCATTCATCCTGAACACTGAAGCTTTCTTT. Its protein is CASSSFILNTEAFF.

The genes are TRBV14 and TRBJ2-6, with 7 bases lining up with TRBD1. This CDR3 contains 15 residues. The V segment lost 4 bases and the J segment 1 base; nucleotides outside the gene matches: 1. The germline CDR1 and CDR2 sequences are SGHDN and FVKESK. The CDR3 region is CASSPTGSGANVLTF. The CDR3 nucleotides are TGTGCCAGCAGCCCGACAGGGTCTGGGGCCAACGTCCTGACTTTC.

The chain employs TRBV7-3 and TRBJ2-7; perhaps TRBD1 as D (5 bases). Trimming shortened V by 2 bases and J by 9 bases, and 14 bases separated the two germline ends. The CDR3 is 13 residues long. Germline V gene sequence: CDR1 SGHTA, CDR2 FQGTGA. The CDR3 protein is CASSLGAGNGQYF. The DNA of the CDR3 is TGTGCCAGCAGCTTAGGGGCTGGGAATGGGCAGTACTTC. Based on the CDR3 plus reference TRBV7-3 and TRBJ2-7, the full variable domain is GAGVSQTPSNKVTEKGKYVELRCDPISGHTALYWYRQSLGQGPEFLIYFQGTGAADDSGLPNDRFFAVRPEGSVSTLKIQRTERGDSAVYLCASSLGAGNGQYFGPGTRLTVT.

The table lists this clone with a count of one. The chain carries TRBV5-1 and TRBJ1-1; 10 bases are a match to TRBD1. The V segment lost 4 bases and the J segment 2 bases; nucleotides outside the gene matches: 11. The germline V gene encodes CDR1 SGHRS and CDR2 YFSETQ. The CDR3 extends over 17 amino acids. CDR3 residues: CASSKNRDRGRNTEAFF. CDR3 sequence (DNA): TGCGCCAGCAGCAAAAACCGGGACAGGGGTAGAAACACTGAAGCTTTCTTT.

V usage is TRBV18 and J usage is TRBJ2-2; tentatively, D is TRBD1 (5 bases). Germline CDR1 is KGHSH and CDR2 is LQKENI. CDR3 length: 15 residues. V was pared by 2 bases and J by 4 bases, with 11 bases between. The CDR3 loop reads CASSPGAGTTGELFF. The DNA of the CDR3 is TGTGCCAGCTCACCAGGGGCAGGAACCACCGGGGAGCTGTTTTTT.

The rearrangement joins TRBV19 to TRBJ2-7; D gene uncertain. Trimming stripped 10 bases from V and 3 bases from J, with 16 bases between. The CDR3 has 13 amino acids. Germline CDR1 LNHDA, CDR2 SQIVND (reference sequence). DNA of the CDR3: TGTGCCACTCCCCCATGGCTTATCTACGAGCAGTACTTC. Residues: CATPPWLIYEQYF. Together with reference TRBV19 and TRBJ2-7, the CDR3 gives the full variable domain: DGGITQSPKYLFRKEGQNVTLSCEQNLNHDAMYWYRQDPGQGLRLIYYSQIVNDFQKGDIAEGYSVSREKKESFPLTVTSAQKNPTAFYLCATPPWLIYEQYFGPGTRLTVT.

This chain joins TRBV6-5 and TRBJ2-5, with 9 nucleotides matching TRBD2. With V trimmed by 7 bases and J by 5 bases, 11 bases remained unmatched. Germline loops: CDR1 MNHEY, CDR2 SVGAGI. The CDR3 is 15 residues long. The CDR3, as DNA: TGTGCCAGCACATCCTTGGCGGGAGGGCCGGAGACCCAGTACTTC. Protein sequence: CASTSLAGGPETQYF.

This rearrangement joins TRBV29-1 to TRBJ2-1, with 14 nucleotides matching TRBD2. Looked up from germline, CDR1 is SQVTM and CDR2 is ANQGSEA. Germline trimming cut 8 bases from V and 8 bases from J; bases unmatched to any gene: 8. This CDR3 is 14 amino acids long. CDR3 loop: CSTKGLAGVYEQFF. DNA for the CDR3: TGCAGCACGAAGGGACTAGCGGGAGTCTATGAGCAGTTCTTC.

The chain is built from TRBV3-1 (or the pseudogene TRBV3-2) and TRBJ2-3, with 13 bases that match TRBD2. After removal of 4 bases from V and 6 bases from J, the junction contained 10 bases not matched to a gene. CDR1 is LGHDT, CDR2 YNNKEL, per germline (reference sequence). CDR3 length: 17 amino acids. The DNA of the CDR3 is TGTGCCAGCAGCCGACTAGCGGGAGGTTTCGAGGGGGATACGCAGTATTTT. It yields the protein CASSRLAGGFEGDTQYF.

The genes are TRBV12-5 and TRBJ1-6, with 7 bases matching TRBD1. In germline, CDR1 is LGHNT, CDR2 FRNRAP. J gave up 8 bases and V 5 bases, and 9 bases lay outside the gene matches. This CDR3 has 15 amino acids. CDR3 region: CASGGGQEPYSPLHF. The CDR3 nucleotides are TGTGCTAGTGGTGGTGGACAGGAGCCATATTCACCCCTCCACTTT.

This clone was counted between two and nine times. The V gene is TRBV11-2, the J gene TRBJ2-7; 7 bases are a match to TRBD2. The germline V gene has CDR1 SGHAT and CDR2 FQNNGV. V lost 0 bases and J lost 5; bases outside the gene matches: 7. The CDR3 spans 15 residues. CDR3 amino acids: CASSLDVGGYHEQYF. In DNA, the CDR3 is TGTGCCAGCAGCTTAGATGTCGGGGGGTACCACGAGCAGTACTTC.

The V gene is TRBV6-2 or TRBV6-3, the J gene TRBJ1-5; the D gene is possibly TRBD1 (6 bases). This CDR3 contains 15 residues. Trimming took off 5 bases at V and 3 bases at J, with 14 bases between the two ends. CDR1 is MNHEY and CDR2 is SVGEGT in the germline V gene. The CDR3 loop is CASSKGHTHNQPQHF. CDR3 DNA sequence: TGTGCCAGCAGTAAGGGACATACCCACAATCAGCCCCAGCATTTT.